Sequencing of this T cell receptor (beta chain) was carried out in a study of T cell changes during pregnancy in multiple sclerosis. The CDR3 extends over 15 amino acids. Deletions cut 5 bases from V and 3 bases from J, with 17 bases between. Germline assignment: CDR1 MNHEY and CDR2 SMNVEV (reference sequence). Assay: immunoSEQ multiplex PCR; the TCRdb copy retains only in-frame clones and omits some. The sample shows about 27,000 clones, roughly 89% of them seen only once. The chain uses TRBV27 and TRBJ2-7; a possible D gene is TRBD2 (6 bases). The sequence derives from a female donor with multiple sclerosis, enrolled in a pregnancy study. Sequenced material: CD8+ T cells from peripheral blood mononuclear cells, taken in the second trimester of pregnancy. CDR3: CASSLTGRTIYEQYF. In nucleotides, the CDR3 is TGTGCCAGCAGTCTTACGGGGAGGACGATCTACGAGCAGTACTTC.